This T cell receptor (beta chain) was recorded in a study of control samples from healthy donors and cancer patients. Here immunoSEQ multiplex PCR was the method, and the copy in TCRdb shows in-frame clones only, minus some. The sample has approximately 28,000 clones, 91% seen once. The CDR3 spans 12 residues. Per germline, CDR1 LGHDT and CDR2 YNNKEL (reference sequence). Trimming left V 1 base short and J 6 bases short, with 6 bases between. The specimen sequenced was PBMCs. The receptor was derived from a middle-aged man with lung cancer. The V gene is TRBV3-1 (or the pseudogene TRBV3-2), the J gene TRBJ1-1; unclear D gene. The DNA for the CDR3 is TGTGCCAGCAGCCAAGGTGGAGCTGAAGCTTTCTTT. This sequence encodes CASSQGGAEAFF.